This T cell receptor (beta chain) was identified during a study of blood T cell repertoires in COVID-19 (TCRdb year 2020). Regarding the study in general: Samples covering the acute and convalescent phases of COVID-19 were provided by collaborators in the United States, Italy and Spain. The material from the prospective study consisted of cDNA or gDNA derived from T cells, B-cell-depleted T cells, or PBMCs. The dataset comprised deeply sampled blood TCRbeta repertoires from subjects exposed to, actively infected with, or recovered from COVID-19. The repertoires were released in a freely available public database meant as a resource for research on the immune response to SARS-CoV-2. The samples were drawn from the first 160 participants of the ongoing ImmuneRACE study and from more than 1,000 subjects provided by 6 global collaborators. A de-identified subject ID, COVID-19 status, age in years and sex were almost always included in the sample metadata. Where HLA class I and class II types were available, the types were taken from metadata supplied by the sample provider, not from assay-based typing.

TCRbeta CDR3 regions were amplified from genomic DNA using the immunoSEQ Assay, a bias-controlled multiplex PCR. Regarding the original processing steps: The number of nucleated cells in each sample was estimated from the amplification of reference gene primers within the assay. To quantify the absolute abundance of each unique TCRbeta CDR3 rearrangement, sequence reads were collapsed and filtered. For each sample, productive Simpson clonality was calculated as the square root of Simpson's diversity index over productive rearrangements. Imported from immuneACCESS, the table was reduced by TCRdb to in-frame sequences with V and J called. These copies leave out some clones; in studies compared against another copy, an unresolved V gene accounts for under half, and the cause of the remainder is not known. The V and J calls and clone size come from that table; D and trimming were worked out from the DNA. For this sample the table gives 120,000 or so clones, of which around 80% were detected only once. Of the sample, about 6.3% falls within the top ten clones.

Overall study results and their limits: The amount of clinical and demographic metadata varied by source and participant and was provided uncurated.

The table lists this clone with a count of one. Its antigen has not been determined. No base quality values were provided; no much bigger clone lies one nucleotide off. Collaborating institutions collected whole blood in K2EDTA tubes following their own protocols. For TCRbeta analysis, collaborators shipped samples in one of three forms: frozen whole blood, isolated PBMCs, or DNA extracted from either of those sample types. Material: peripheral blood. The receptor was isolated from a man older than 75 with active or convalescent COVID-19.

The CDR3 protein sequence reads: CASSRSGTYDNSPLHF. The base sequence is TGTGCCAGCTCACGTTCCGGGACATATGATAATTCACCCCTCCACTTT. This receptor chain uses TRBV18 and TRBJ1-6; the D gene is perhaps TRBD1, on 6 matching bases. V loses 4 bases, J loses 5 bases, and the germline ends lie 15 bases apart. From the cysteine through the phenylalanine, the CDR3 covers 16 amino acids. Of all the DNA, just the CDR3 is kept, 48 bases in frame from base 1. The germline V gene supplies CDR1 KGHSH and CDR2 LQKENI.